This T cell receptor beta chain appears in the sequencing data of a study of tumor-infiltrating lymphocytes in primary liver carcinoma (dated by TCRdb to about 2017). Turning to the overall study: Hepatocellular carcinoma (four) or combined HCC and intrahepatic cholangiocarcinoma (one) was present in the five patients, who were three men and two women aged 30 to 69 years. The tumors of the five patients were staged as T1-T3 N0M0, with maximum diameters ranging from roughly 4.2 to 10 cm. Roughly 3.5 to 7.5 million productive TCRbeta reads were obtained per sample, and no significant difference in read depth was found between tissue types. TCRbeta repertoire sequencing, expression microarrays and whole-exome sequencing were combined in the study across five regions of each liver tumor, with adjacent normal tissue and blood also included. A total of some 35 specimens from 5 patients went through TCRbeta repertoire sequencing, namely 25 tumor regions, 5 adjacent noncancerous liver tissues and 5 peripheral blood samples. Agilent mRNA microarray profiling was performed on the approximately 25 tumor region samples to relate TCRbeta repertoire diversity to the local molecular phenotype. Technical replicate repertoires showed high reproducibility, with mean shared-clone rates roughly 0.89 and correlation coefficients above 0.95.

Without any cell sorting, total RNA and DNA were extracted together from roughly 21-30 mg of bulk tissue using the AllPrep DNA/RNA mini kit. Surgical resection was performed in China between November 2015 and 2016 on about five patients with histopathologically diagnosed primary liver carcinoma. At the time of sampling, the patients were treatment-naive and had chronic HBV infection. Each tumor was sampled at five spatially separated regions: the tumor centre plus the superior, inferior, left-lateral and right-lateral poles. Histology showed that every tumor sample contained more than 80% viable tumor cells. Fresh tumor and adjacent tissue pieces were bisected, with one half stored in RNAlater at -80 degrees C and the other half sent for histology. CDR1 and CDR2 are drawn from the germline V gene (reference sequence): WNHNN, SYGVQD. V is trimmed back by 2 bases and J by 7 bases, and the junction contains 19 bases that no gene match accounts for. The CDR3 goes from the cysteine to the phenylalanine over 20 residues. The retained sequence is limited to the CDR3, 60 bases, with the frame set at the first base.

Results the study describes overall, beyond this receptor: Only about 7.5-24% of top clones were present in all five regions of a tumor, suggesting spatial heterogeneity of tumor-infiltrating T cells. Bulk unsorted samples precluded comparing CD4+ and CD8+ T cell repertoires. Repertoire overlap was higher between tumor regions (mean around 35%) than tumor-adjacent (approximately 17%) or tumor-blood (approximately 14%) pairs, consistent with antigen-driven expansion. With just a few patients in the study, the authors point out that the findings should be validated in a larger study. A significantly larger repertoire fraction was made up by the top 250 clones in tumors than in blood (p = 0.039). Only the TCR beta chain was sequenced, which likely underestimates true repertoire diversity because unpaired alpha chains were not captured.

A constant-region primer and ProtoScript II reverse transcriptase were used to reverse-transcribe TCRbeta-specific cDNA from around 530 ng total RNA. Three nested multiplex PCR rounds, following a slightly modified ARM-PCR procedure, were used to build the TCRbeta libraries. Each of the first two PCR rounds ran for around 10 cycles using multiplex TRBV1-TRBV30 forward primers together with a Cbeta reverse primer. Sample barcodes and Illumina adapters were added in a final 25-cycle PCR using Deep VentR polymerase. Before sequencing, amplicons between 200 and 500 bp were purified from gel using a QIAquick gel extraction kit. An Illumina HiSeq 2500 was used to sequence the TCRbeta amplicons with 250-bp paired-end reads. The authors' pipeline ran thus. Trimmomatic v0.33 was used to quality-trim the reads, and FLASH v1.2.11 was used to merge paired reads so that full CDR3 sequences could be recovered. V, D and J germline segments were assigned to the rearranged TCRbeta sequences by MiGEC v1.2.1b. Clonotype statistics and Shannon-Wiener diversity indices were computed with VDJtools v1.0.0. To cut down on sampling bias, every analysis after diversity analysis relied on just the 250 most abundant clonotypes from each sample. TCRdb trimmed public reads at Q25 via fastp, called clones via MiXCR and kept in-frame beta chains. Rows merge per CDR3 protein into single entries with the most common DNA and genes. Here the V and J calls rest on TCRdb's processing, not on the authors' analysis. Counted in this sample were about 74,000 distinct CDR3 sequences; 55% to 75% of them appeared once. Roughly a quarter of the sample rests with the top ten.

This clonotype was seen ten or more times. The antigen it binds to is not known. Nothing much larger sits one base from this clone, and base qualities are not available. The clonotype originates from a man aged 40-49 years with primary liver carcinoma and hepatitis B virus infection. The sequencing input was liver tumor tissue from sampling region 4. The cell subset or site label here, explained by the study, means: tumor region T4, right-lateral pole. The rearranged segments are TRBV10-1 and TRBJ2-1; 11 nucleotides in the junction match TRBD2. CDR3 sequence: CASSERLGGLTSGTINEQFF. The sequenced DNA is TGCGCCAGCAGTGAGAGGTTGGGGGGCCTGACTAGCGGGACTATTAATGAGCAGTTCTTC.